The 22 T cell receptor beta chains presented below share a single source sample, sequenced in a study of Ad26.COV2.S vaccination and SARS-CoV-2 variants. The table came from immunoSEQ multiplex PCR; TCRdb's copy has only in-frame clones and leaves some out. This sample has roughly 350,000 clones, with roughly 90% found just once. The treatment here: roughly 20 received Ad26.COV2.S at low or high dose, single or two shots; 5 received placebo; per-sample allocation not given. After the first vaccine or placebo injection, samples were drawn on day 63. Source: peripheral blood, taken in a trial of Ad26.COV2.S vaccine versus placebo. The source of these receptors is a person between 18 and 65 years old who received the Ad26.COV2.S COVID-19 vaccine or a placebo.

The chain employs TRBV6-2 or TRBV6-3 and TRBJ1-1; 9 bases are a match to TRBD1. Germline CDR1 reads MNHEY; CDR2 reads SVGEGT. The junction had 3 bases not matched to a gene; V was cut back by 0 bases and J by 7 bases. This CDR3 comprises 14 residues. This CDR3 is CASSYSDRGGEAFF. The DNA for the CDR3 is TGTGCCAGCAGTTACTCCGACAGGGGGGGTGAAGCTTTCTTT.

This sequence joins TRBV29-1 and TRBJ1-2; TRBD1 aligns across 12 bases. CDR1 and CDR2 from the germline V gene are SQVTM and ANQGSEA. This CDR3 region has 16 residues. Trimming removed 2 bases from V and 7 bases from J; junction bases left unmatched: 11. The CDR3 nucleotides read TGCAGCGTTGAACCGGGACAGGGGGCAAAGAGGAGTGGCTACACCTTC. It encodes CSVEPGQGAKRSGYTF.

The CDR3 bases are TGTGCCAGCACCCCACTACTAGTCGGTGGCACCGGGGAGCTGTTTTTT. The encoded protein is CASTPLLVGGTGELFF. The V gene is TRBV28, the J gene TRBJ2-2; tentative D call: TRBD2 (5 bases). The CDR3 has 16 amino acids. The V gene's germline CDR1 is MDHEN and CDR2 SYDVKM. V dropped 7 bases and J dropped 4 bases, with 19 bases sitting between them.

The chain uses TRBV7-2 and TRBJ1-6; D not resolved. Trimming cost V 2 bases and J 5 bases, with 7 bases left between them. The length of the CDR3 is 14 residues. In germline, CDR1 is SGHTA, CDR2 FQGNSA. DNA for the CDR3: TGTGCCAGCAGCTTAACCTGGGATAATTCACCCCTCCACTTT. Encoded protein: CASSLTWDNSPLHF.

V usage is TRBV7-9 and J usage is TRBJ2-1, with TRBD2 identical over 7 bases. Trimming took 5 bases from V and 0 from J; bases not matched to a gene: 7. This CDR3 is built from 16 residues. The germline CDR1 and CDR2 sequences are SEHNR and FQNEAQ (reference sequence). For the CDR3, the DNA is TGTGCCAGCAGCCCCCTAGCGGAGAGCTCCTACAATGAGCAGTTCTTC. Its translation: CASSPLAESSYNEQFF.

This clone has just a few counts. The V call is TRBV25-1, the J call TRBJ1-5, with TRBD1 identical over 12 bases. V shed 6 bases and J 5 bases; nucleotides not matched to a gene: 2. The CDR3 is 14 amino acids. Germline loops: CDR1 MGHDK, CDR2 SYGVNS. CDR3 loop: CASRGTGGYQPQHF. CDR3 nucleotide sequence: TGTGCCAGCAGGGGGACAGGGGGCTATCAGCCCCAGCATTTT.

This chain connects TRBV12-3 or TRBV12-4 to TRBJ1-2, with a weak D call TRBD1 (5 bases). The CDR3 extends over 12 amino acids. Deletions cut 0 bases from V and 8 bases from J, with 7 bases between. The CDR3 region has the DNA TGTGCCAGCAGTTTAGCAGGGGCCGGCTACACCTTC. This codes for CASSLAGAGYTF.

This clone has only a few counts. The chain uses TRBV7-2 and TRBJ1-4; D ambiguous. V was pared by 1 base and J by 10 bases, with 10 bases between. Germline-derived CDR1 and CDR2 are SGHTA and FQGNSA. The CDR3 spans 13 residues. CDR3 nucleotide sequence: TGTGCCAGCAGCTTAGACGGTAGGCGAAAACTGTTTTTT. It yields the protein CASSLDGRRKLFF.

The rearrangement joins TRBV3-1 (or the pseudogene TRBV3-2) to TRBJ1-2; D not certain. Germline CDR1 is LGHDT and CDR2 is YNNKEL (reference sequence). V was pared by 1 base and J by 4 bases, with 4 bases between. The CDR3 consists of 12 residues. The CDR3 sequence is CASSQASYGYTF. The CDR3 nucleotides read TGTGCCAGCAGCCAAGCGTCCTATGGCTACACCTTC.

Here the CDR3 reads CASSVGQGLTGELFF. The CDR3 DNA is TGTGCCAGCAGCGTGGGACAGGGGCTCACCGGGGAGCTGTTTTTT. V and J are TRBV5-4 and TRBJ2-2; the match to TRBD1 covers 10 bases. The CDR3 sequence is 15 residues long. The V gene's germline CDR1 is SGHNT and CDR2 YYREEE (reference sequence). J gave up 4 bases and V 4 bases, and 4 bases lay outside the gene matches.

The chain couples TRBV6-6 to TRBJ2-1; weak D call: TRBD1 (5 bases). The germline V gene encodes CDR1 MNHNY and CDR2 SVGAGI (reference sequence). This CDR3 contains 13 residues. The V end lost 4 bases, the J end lost 4 bases, and 8 bases lay between the germline ends. The DNA for the CDR3 is TGTGCCAGCAGTTCGACAGATTACAATGAGCAGTTCTTC. Amino acid sequence: CASSSTDYNEQFF.

J is TRBJ2-1 and V is TRBV9, with a tentative D call TRBD2 (7 bases). Trimming removed 2 bases at V and 6 bases at J, with 18 bases between. CDR1 and CDR2 from the germline V gene are SGDLS and YYNGEE. This CDR3 contains 16 residues. The chain's CDR3 is CASSVTPGGPGNEQFF. Here the CDR3 DNA reads TGTGCCAGCAGCGTCACCCCCGGGGGGCCGGGCAATGAGCAGTTCTTC.

This sequence joins TRBV11-2 and TRBJ2-3; D is perhaps TRBD2 (5 bases). The CDR3 consists of 15 residues. Trimming left V 3 bases short and J 3 bases short, with 13 bases between. Germline CDR1 SGHAT, CDR2 FQNNGV. CDR3 residues: CASSLTGERTDTQYF. CDR3 DNA sequence: TGTGCCAGCAGCTTGACCGGGGAAAGGACAGATACGCAGTATTTT.

The chain is built from TRBV28 and TRBJ1-2, with D uncertain. The CDR3 is 11 residues long. CDR1 MDHEN and CDR2 SYDVKM come from the germline V gene. V was clipped by 4 bases and J by 7 bases, with 7 bases between them. CDR3 protein: CASSSQRGYTF. CDR3 nucleotides: TGTGCCAGCAGTTCTCAACGTGGCTACACCTTC.

This clone was picked up one time. It is unclear where the CDR3 begins or ends on the DNA, so no DNA is shown, and the CDR3 is as TCRdb lists it. The chain carries TRBV28 and TRBJ2-5; no DNA check was done on the table's D call, TRBD2. Counting both end residues, the CDR3 totals 15 amino acids. Germline CDR1 and CDR2: MDHEN and SYDVKM. The CDR3 protein is CASSFGSGVEETQYF.

V and J are TRBV10-3 and TRBJ1-1; possibly TRBD1 for D (6 bases). The CDR3 runs to 13 residues. CDR1 and CDR2 (germline): ENHRY, SYGVKD. Trimming shortened V by 6 bases and J by 0 bases, and 8 bases separated the two germline ends. The CDR3 DNA reads as TGTGCCATCAGCGGACAGATGAACACTGAAGCTTTCTTT. Amino acids: CAISGQMNTEAFF.

The CDR3, as DNA: TGTGCCAGCTTCCCTCGTCTCGGTGCACTGGAATCCTACAATGAGCAGTTCTTC. As protein: CASFPRLGALESYNEQFF. The chain carries TRBV7-2 and TRBJ2-1; D gene unclear. Trimming took 8 bases from V and 1 from J, leaving 24 bases between them. Per the germline V gene, CDR1 is SGHTA and CDR2 is FQGNSA. The CDR3 spans 18 residues.

The chain has TRBV7-9 and TRBJ2-3; 9 positions agree with TRBD2. Looked up from germline, CDR1 is SEHNR and CDR2 is FQNEAQ (reference sequence). Germline trimming cut 3 bases from V and 6 bases from J; bases unmatched to any gene: 4. There are 14 residues in the CDR3. The CDR3 nucleotides are TGTGCCAGCAGCTTTTCTGGACTAGCGGATACGCAGTATTTT. Translated: CASSFSGLADTQYF. Full variable domain (remainder filled in from reference TRBV7-9 and TRBJ2-3): DTGVSQNPRHKITKRGQNVTFRCDPISEHNRLYWYRQTLGQGPEFLTYFQNEAQLEKSRLLSDRFSAERPKGSFSTLEIQRTEQGDSAMYLCASSFSGLADTQYFGPGTRLTVL.

The chain employs TRBV4-3 and TRBJ2-2; D possibly uses TRBD1 or TRBD2 (6 bases each). Germline assignment: CDR1 LGHNA and CDR2 YSLEER. The CDR3 runs 18 residues. V dropped 0 bases and J dropped 1 base, with 15 bases sitting between them. The DNA for the CDR3 is TGCGCCAGCAGCCAAGATGGGGGGCAGGGGCGGAACACCGGGGAGCTGTTTTTT. Protein: CASSQDGGQGRNTGELFF.

V is TRBV19 and J is TRBJ1-1; TRBD1 aligns across 9 bases. Germline V gene sequence: CDR1 LNHDA, CDR2 SQIVND (reference sequence). The CDR3 has 15 amino acids. J lost 2 bases, V lost 4 bases, and 5 bases had no gene match. In nucleotides, the CDR3 is TGTGCCAGTAGTACCGCGACAGGGGGAAACACTGAAGCTTTCTTT. Translating gives CASSTATGGNTEAFF.

The chain links TRBV27 to TRBJ2-3; 8 bases align to TRBD1. CDR1 MNHEY and CDR2 SMNVEV come from the germline V gene (reference sequence). Unmatched junction bases numbered 9, after V lost 5 bases and J lost 2 bases. This CDR3 spans 16 amino acids. CDR3 region: CASSQYQGAFTDTQYF. The CDR3 DNA sequence: TGTGCCAGCAGTCAATACCAGGGGGCCTTCACAGATACGCAGTATTTT.

The rearrangement joins TRBV18 to TRBJ2-2; 14 bases match TRBD2. Germline CDR1 KGHSH, CDR2 LQKENI. V shed 3 bases, J shed 5 bases, and the junction held 5 bases outside the gene matches. The CDR3 spans 17 residues. The CDR3 DNA reads TGTGCCAGCTCACCCCTCGGACTAGCGGGGGGTACCGGGGAGCTGTTTTTT. Its translation: CASSPLGLAGGTGELFF. Full variable domain (remainder filled in from reference TRBV18 and TRBJ2-2): NAGVMQNPRHLVRRRGQEARLRCSPMKGHSHVYWYRQLPEEGLKFMVYLQKENIIDESGMPKERFSAEFPKEGPSILRIQQVVRGDSAAYFCASSPLGLAGGTGELFFGEGSRLTVL.